These 19 T cell receptor beta chains originate from one sample sequenced in a study of T cells in localized non-small cell lung cancer. Libraries were prepared by immunoSEQ multiplex PCR; TCRdb keeps only in-frame clonotypes and omits some of them. The profile covers 900 to 1,300 clones, with 33% appearing a single time and more than 13% taken by the ten largest. The sample here was normal lung tissue next to the tumor, taken before any cancer treatment. These TCRs come from a female donor at least 60 years old with stage I lung adenocarcinoma.

Judged by abundance, this clone is medium-sized. Mismatch with germline at one junction end may stem from a read error. Because a base is unread or ambiguous, its residue is represented by X. The chain has TRBV9 and TRBJ1-1, with unresolved D. Per the germline V gene, CDR1 is SGDLS and CDR2 is YYNGEE. This CDR3 contains 14 residues. The CDR3 here is CASSESLLHTXAFF. The CDR3 nucleotides are TGTGCCAGCAGTGAATCTTTATTGCACACTRAAGCTTTCTTT.

This chain uses TRBV1 with TRBJ2-7; the DNA was not compared with TRBD2, the D call given in the table. TRBV1 is described as a pseudogene. This CDR3 spans 17 amino acids. The CDR3 loop reads CASSQEGSGTSGYEQYF. CDR3 DNA sequence: TGCGCCAGCAGCCAAGAAGGGTCCGGGACTAGCGGTTACGAGCAGTACTTC.

Only a few counts were recorded for this clone. The V and J genes are TRBV19 and TRBJ2-1; 7 positions agree with TRBD1. The CDR3 has 15 amino acids. Germline trimming cut 2 bases from V and 4 bases from J; bases unmatched to any gene: 5. The V gene's germline CDR1 is LNHDA and CDR2 SQIVND (reference sequence). CDR3 DNA: TGTGCCAGTAGTATAATCCGGACAGGTTACAATGAGCAGTTCTTC. Translation: CASSIIRTGYNEQFF.

This clone appeared a few times. The chain joins TRBV6-8 to TRBJ2-7; TRBD2 aligns across 11 bases. This CDR3 comprises 15 residues. CDR1 is MNHGY, CDR2 SAAAGT, per germline. The trim removed 9 bases at V and 5 bases at J, leaving 12 bases unmatched. CDR3 DNA: TGTGCCAGTCGATTCGGACTAGCGGGTAACCACGAGCAGTACTTC. Amino acids: CASRFGLAGNHEQYF.

This chain joins TRBV30 and TRBJ1-3; D may be TRBD1 (6 bases). Trimming cost V 7 bases and J 3 bases, with 13 bases left between them. CDR1 GTSNPN and CDR2 SVGIG come from the germline V gene (reference sequence). This CDR3 spans 13 amino acids. The CDR3 coding sequence is TGTGCCTCGAGGGGGTTCGGTGGAAACACCATATATTTT. Its translation is CASRGFGGNTIYF.

Only a few counts were recorded for this clone. V and J are TRBV6-8 and TRBJ1-1; D gene ambiguous. CDR3 length: 13 residues. Per germline, CDR1 MNHGY and CDR2 SAAAGT. Trimming took 5 bases from V and 2 from J, leaving 9 bases between them. The CDR3 spells CASSVQDNTEAFF. The DNA for the CDR3 is TGTGCCAGCAGTGTGCAGGACAACACTGAAGCTTTCTTT.

By share of the sample, this clone is medium-sized. This sequence joins TRBV11-3 and TRBJ2-6; D call uncertain. Germline-derived CDR1 and CDR2 are SGHNT and YENEEA. Trimming cost V 7 bases and J 0 bases, with 7 bases left between them. The CDR3 runs to 14 residues. The chain's CDR3 is CASTESSGANVLTF. DNA for the CDR3: TGTGCCAGCACCGAGAGCTCTGGGGCCAACGTCCTGACTTTC.

The chain has TRBV28 and TRBJ1-1; D is unclear. CDR1 is MDHEN, CDR2 SYDVKM, per germline. The V gene lost 3 bases and the J gene lost 1 base, with 6 bases spanning the gap. CDR3 length: 13 residues. CDR3 amino acids: CASSLGRNTEAFF. The CDR3 DNA reads as TGTGCCAGCAGTTTGGGCCGGAACACTGAAGCTTTCTTT. Based on the CDR3 plus reference TRBV28 and TRBJ1-1, the full variable domain is DVKVTQSSRYLVKRTGEKVFLECVQDMDHENMFWYRQDPGLGLRLIYFSYDVKMKEKGDIPEGYSVSREKKERFSLILESASTNQTSMYLCASSLGRNTEAFFGQGTRLTVV.

A few counts support this clone. CDR3 sequence reads: CAWSVRLDTEAFF. The CDR3 bases are TGTGCCTGGAGTGTACGACTGGACACTGAAGCTTTCTTT. The chain is built from TRBV30 and TRBJ1-1, with no clear D. The CDR3 has 13 amino acids. V lost 0 bases to trimming and J lost 3 bases, with 8 bases between them. Germline values: CDR1 GTSNPN, CDR2 SVGIG (reference sequence).

This clone was picked up a small number of times. The chain has TRBV19 and TRBJ2-5; possibly TRBD2 for D (6 bases). The CDR3 length is 13 residues. V was trimmed by 6 bases and J by 1 base, leaving 9 bases between them. Per the germline V gene, CDR1 is LNHDA and CDR2 is SQIVND (reference sequence). The CDR3 sequence: CASRRDSQETQYF. Written as DNA, the CDR3 is TGTGCCAGTAGGAGGGACTCCCAAGAGACCCAGTACTTC.

The rearrangement joins TRBV29-1 to TRBJ1-2; 7 bases match TRBD1. The ends lost 6 bases at V and 4 bases at J; junction bases unmatched: 11. CDR3 length: 14 residues. The germline V gene encodes CDR1 SQVTM and CDR2 ANQGSEA. The CDR3 bases are TGCAGCGTCCAACCGACAGGGAGGAGCTATGGCTACACCTTC. Translated: CSVQPTGRSYGYTF.

By sample share, this clone is large. The V gene is TRBV29-1, the J gene TRBJ1-1, with 8 positions matching TRBD1. Unmatched junction bases numbered 4, after V lost 6 bases and J lost 1 base. CDR1 and CDR2 from the germline V gene are SQVTM and ANQGSEA. This CDR3 has 13 residues. The CDR3 coding sequence is TGCAGCGTGGAGGGGACAGGGAACACTGAAGCTTTCTTT. Translation: CSVEGTGNTEAFF.

The chain has TRBV28 and TRBJ1-4; no clear D. The CDR3 is 15 amino acids. Germline-derived CDR1 and CDR2 are MDHEN and SYDVKM. V was clipped by 6 bases and J by 0 bases, with 11 bases between them. CDR3 loop: CASRPNTATNEKLFF. CDR3 coding DNA: TGTGCCAGCAGACCTAACACAGCAACTAATGAAAAACTGTTTTTT. Based on the CDR3 plus reference TRBV28 and TRBJ1-4, the full variable domain is DVKVTQSSRYLVKRTGEKVFLECVQDMDHENMFWYRQDPGLGLRLIYFSYDVKMKEKGDIPEGYSVSREKKERFSLILESASTNQTSMYLCASRPNTATNEKLFFGSGTQLSVL.

The genes are TRBV7-2 and TRBJ1-1; D unclear. The CDR3 runs 13 residues. Trimming removed 5 bases from V and 1 base from J, with 8 bases in between. CDR1 is SGHTA, CDR2 FQGNSA, per germline. The CDR3 spells CASSAGRNTEAFF. Written as DNA, the CDR3 is TGTGCCAGCAGCGCCGGACGGAACACTGAAGCTTTCTTT.

The chain uses TRBV30 and TRBJ2-1; 11 bases agree with TRBD2. The V segment lost 4 bases and the J segment 6 bases; nucleotides outside the gene matches: 14. This CDR3 has 17 amino acids. CDR1 is GTSNPN, CDR2 SVGIG, per germline (reference sequence). CDR3 amino acids: CAWTRTQTSGSFNEQFF. The DNA for the CDR3 is TGTGCCTGGACCAGAACACAAACTAGCGGGAGTTTCAATGAGCAGTTCTTC.

The chain combines TRBV19 with TRBJ2-7, with a possible D match to TRBD1 (6 bases). Germline values: CDR1 LNHDA, CDR2 SQIVND (reference sequence). V shed 10 bases and J shed 6 bases, with 19 bases lying between them. The CDR3 is 13 residues long. CDR3 DNA sequence: TGTGCCACCTCGAGGGGGACATCGGGCGAGCAGTACTTC. Protein product: CATSRGTSGEQYF.

The chain recombines TRBV19 with TRBJ1-2; D is perhaps TRBD1 (5 bases). The germline V and J ends were trimmed by 5 bases and 4 bases, with 14 bases remaining between them. CDR3 length: 14 residues. Germline CDR1 and CDR2: LNHDA and SQIVND (reference sequence). CDR3 protein: CASSVGEGSYGYTF. CDR3 DNA: TGTGCCAGTAGTGTAGGGGAAGGAAGCTATGGCTACACCTTC.

This clone was seen more than once but under ten times. The chain employs TRBV1 and TRBJ1-2. TRBV1 is noted as a pseudogene. The CDR3 loop spans 15 amino acids. The CDR3 coding sequence is TGCGCCAGCAGCCCCCTACTCCAGGGGAGGGATGGCTACACCTTC. Translated: CASSPLLQGRDGYTF.

The chain uses TRBV28 and TRBJ1-2, with D maybe TRBD1 (5 bases). The germline CDR1 and CDR2 sequences are MDHEN and SYDVKM. V was trimmed by 5 bases and J by 8 bases, leaving 18 bases between them. This CDR3 spans 14 amino acids. The CDR3 reads CASSPPEGRGGYTF. In DNA, the CDR3 is TGTGCCAGCAGTCCCCCCGAGGGGCGAGGAGGCTACACCTTC.